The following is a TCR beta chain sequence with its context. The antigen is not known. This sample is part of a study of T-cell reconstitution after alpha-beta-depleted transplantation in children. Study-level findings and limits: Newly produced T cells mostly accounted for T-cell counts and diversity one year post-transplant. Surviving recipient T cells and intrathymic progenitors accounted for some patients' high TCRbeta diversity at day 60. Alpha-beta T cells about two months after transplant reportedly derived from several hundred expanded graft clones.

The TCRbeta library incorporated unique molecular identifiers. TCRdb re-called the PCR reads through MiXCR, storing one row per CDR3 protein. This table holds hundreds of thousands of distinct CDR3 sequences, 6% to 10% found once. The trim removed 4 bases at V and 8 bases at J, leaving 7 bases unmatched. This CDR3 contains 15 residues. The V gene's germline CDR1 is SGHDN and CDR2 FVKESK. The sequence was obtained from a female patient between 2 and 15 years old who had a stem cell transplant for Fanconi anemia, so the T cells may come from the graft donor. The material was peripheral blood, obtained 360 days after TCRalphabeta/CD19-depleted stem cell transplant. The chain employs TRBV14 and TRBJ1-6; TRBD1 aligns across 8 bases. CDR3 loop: CASSLLTGEDSPLHF. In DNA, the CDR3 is TGTGCCAGCAGCCTTTTGACAGGGGAGGATTCACCCCTCCACTTT.